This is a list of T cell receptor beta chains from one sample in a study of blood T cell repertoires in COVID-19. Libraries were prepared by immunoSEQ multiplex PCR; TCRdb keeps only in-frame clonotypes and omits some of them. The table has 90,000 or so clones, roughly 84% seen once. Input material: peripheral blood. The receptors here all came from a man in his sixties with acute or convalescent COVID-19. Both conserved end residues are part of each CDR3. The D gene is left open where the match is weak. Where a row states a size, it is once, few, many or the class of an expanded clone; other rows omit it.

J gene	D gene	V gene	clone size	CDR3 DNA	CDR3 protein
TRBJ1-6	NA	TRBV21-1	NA	TGTGCCAGCAGCAAAGTTGAGGGTAAGGGCATTTCACCCCTCCACTTT	CASSKVEGKGISPLHF
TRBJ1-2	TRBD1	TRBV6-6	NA	TGTGCCAGCAGTTATGGTGGACAGGGGCAGAACACCTTC	CASSYGGQGQNTF
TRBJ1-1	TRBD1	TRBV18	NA	TGTGCCAGCTCACCAGGGACAGGGAGGTTAAACACTGAAGCTTTCTTT	CASSPGTGRLNTEAFF
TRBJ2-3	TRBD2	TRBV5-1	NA	TGCGCCAGCAGCCCCGGGACTAGACCTAGCACAGATACGCAGTATTTT	CASSPGTRPSTDTQYF
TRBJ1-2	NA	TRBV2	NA	TGTGCCAGCAGTGAATCCGTGACACTTAACTATGGCTACACCTTC	CASSESVTLNYGYTF
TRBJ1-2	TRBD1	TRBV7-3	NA	TGTGCCAGCAGCGACATGACAGGGGTTAGGGACTATGGCTACACCTTC	CASSDMTGVRDYGYTF
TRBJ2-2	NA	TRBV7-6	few	TGTGCCAGCAGCTGGAAGACAGGGAACACCGGGGAGCTGTTTTTT	CASSWKTGNTGELFF
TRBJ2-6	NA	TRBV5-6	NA	TGTGCCAGCAGCTTGTTCGTGGGCAACCCTGGGGCCAACGTCCTGACTTTC	CASSLFVGNPGANVLTF
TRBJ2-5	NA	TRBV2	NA	TGTGCCAGCATCACGAACCCAACAAAGACCCAGTACTTC	CASITNPTKTQYF
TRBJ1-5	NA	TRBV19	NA	TGTGCCAGTAGTATCTTAGACAGCCTCAATCAGCCCCAGCATTTT	CASSILDSLNQPQHF
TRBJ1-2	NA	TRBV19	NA	TGTGCCAGTAGTATAGGAGGTGGAGTACATGGCTACACCTTC	CASSIGGGVHGYTF
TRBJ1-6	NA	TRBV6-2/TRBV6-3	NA	TGTGCCAGCAGTTATCGACAGATTTATAATTCACCCCTCCACTTT	CASSYRQIYNSPLHF
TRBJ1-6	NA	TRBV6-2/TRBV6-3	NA	TGTGCCAGCAGTTATAGCCCGGGATCACCCCTCCACTTT	CASSYSPGSPLHF
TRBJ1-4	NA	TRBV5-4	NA	TGTGCCAGCAGCTCGGACAGCACTAATGAAAAACTGTTTTTT	CASSSDSTNEKLFF
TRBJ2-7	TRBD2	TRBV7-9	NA	TGTGCCAGCAGTCATCCCCGCGGGGGAACAGCCTACGAGCAGTACTTC	CASSHPRGGTAYEQYF
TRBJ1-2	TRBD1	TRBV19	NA	TGTGCCAGTAGTAGAGGACAGGGGGGCTACACCTTC	CASSRGQGGYTF
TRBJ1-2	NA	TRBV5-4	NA	TGTGCCAGCAGCGGCCTGGCGGGCTATGGCTACACCTTC	CASSGLAGYGYTF
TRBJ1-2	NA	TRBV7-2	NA	TGTGCCAGCAGCTTAGCCGGTTTAGCGGATGGCTACACCTTC	CASSLAGLADGYTF
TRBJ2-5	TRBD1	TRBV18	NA	TGTGCCAGCTCATCGGGACAGCAAGAGACCCAGTACTTC	CASSSGQQETQYF
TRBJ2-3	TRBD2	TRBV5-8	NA	TGTGCCAGCAGCTCTCCGGGAGGGGACACAGATACGCAGTATTTT	CASSSPGGDTDTQYF
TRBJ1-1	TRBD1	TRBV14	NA	TGTGCCAGCAGCCAAGAAGGGCCACAGGGGGGGAGGTTGAACACTGAAGCTTTCTTT	CASSQEGPQGGRLNTEAFF
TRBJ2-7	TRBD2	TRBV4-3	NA	TGCGCCAGCAGCCGGTATCTTACTAGCGGGGCGATCTACGAGCAGTACTTC	CASSRYLTSGAIYEQYF
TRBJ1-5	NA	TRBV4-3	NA	TGCGCCAGCAGCCAAAGTGGGTGGGAGAGGGGGAATCAGCCCCAGCATTTT	CASSQSGWERGNQPQHF
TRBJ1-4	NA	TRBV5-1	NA	TGCGCCAGCAGCTTGGATGGAGTCGAAAAACTGTTTTTT	CASSLDGVEKLFF
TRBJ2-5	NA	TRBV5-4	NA	TGTGCCAGCAGCAACCGCTTCAGGGAGACCCAGTACTTC	CASSNRFRETQYF
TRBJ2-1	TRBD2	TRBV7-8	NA	TGTGCCAGCAGCCCGGGGGGGCCGCTCGATGAGCAGTTCTTC	CASSPGGPLDEQFF